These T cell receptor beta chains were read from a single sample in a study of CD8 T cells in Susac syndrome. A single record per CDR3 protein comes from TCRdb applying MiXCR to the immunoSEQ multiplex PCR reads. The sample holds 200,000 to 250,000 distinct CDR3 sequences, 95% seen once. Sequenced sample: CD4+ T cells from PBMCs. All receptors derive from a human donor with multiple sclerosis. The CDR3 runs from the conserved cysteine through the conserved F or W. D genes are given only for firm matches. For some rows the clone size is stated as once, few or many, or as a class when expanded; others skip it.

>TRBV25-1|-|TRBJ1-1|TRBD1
CASSRKNRGRAFF
TGTGCCAGCAGCCGTAAAAACAGGGGGCGAGCTTTCTTT
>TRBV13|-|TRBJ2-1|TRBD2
CASSQIAGVSFGEQFF
TGTGCCAGCAGCCAAATAGCGGGAGTCAGTTTTGGTGAGCAGTTCTTC
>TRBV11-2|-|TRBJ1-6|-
CASSPGLNSPLHF
TGTGCCAGCAGCCCGGGACTTAATTCACCCCTCCACTTT
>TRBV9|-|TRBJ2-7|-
CASSVHINYEQYF
TGTGCCAGCAGCGTCCACATTAACTACGAGCAGTACTTC
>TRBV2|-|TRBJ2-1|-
CASSSWARVEQFF
TGTGCCAGCAGTTCCTGGGCGAGGGTTGAGCAGTTCTTC
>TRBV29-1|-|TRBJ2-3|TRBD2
CSVRTSGISTDTQYF
TGCAGCGTCCGGACTAGCGGGATTAGCACAGATACGCAGTATTTT
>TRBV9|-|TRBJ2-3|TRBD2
CASSARTSASTDTQYF
TGTGCCAGCAGCGCCAGGACTAGCGCCAGCACAGATACGCAGTATTTT
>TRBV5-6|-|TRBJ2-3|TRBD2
CASSSPRGRRGTDTQYF
TGTGCCAGCAGCTCTCCACGCGGGAGGCGAGGCACAGATACGCAGTATTTT
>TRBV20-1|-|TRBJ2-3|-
CSGGDSPFTDTQYF
TGCAGTGGAGGCGACAGCCCTTTCACAGATACGCAGTATTTT
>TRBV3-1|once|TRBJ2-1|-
CASKEGASYNEQFF
TGTGCCAGCAAGGAAGGGGCCTCCTACAATGAGCAGTTCTTC
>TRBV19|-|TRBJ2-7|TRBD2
CASTDGLAGGDKQYF
TGTGCCAGTACCGACGGCCTAGCGGGAGGAGATAAGCAGTACTTC
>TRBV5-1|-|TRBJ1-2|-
CASSWDGPVGYTF
TGCGCCAGCAGCTGGGACGGACCCGTAGGCTACACCTTC
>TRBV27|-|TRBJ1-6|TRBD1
CASSTGGNSPLHF
TGTGCCAGCTCGACAGGGGGCAATTCACCCCTCCACTTT
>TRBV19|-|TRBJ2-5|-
CASSRGGKVETQYF
TGTGCCAGTAGTAGGGGCGGTAAGGTGGAGACCCAGTACTTC
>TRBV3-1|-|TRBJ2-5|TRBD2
CASSQDVAGGQETQYF
TGTGCCAGCAGCCAAGACGTAGCGGGAGGTCAAGAGACCCAGTACTTC
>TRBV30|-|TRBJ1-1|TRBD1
CAWRLRDRGRDTEAFF
TGTGCCTGGAGGCTCCGGGACAGGGGGCGCGACACTGAAGCTTTCTTT
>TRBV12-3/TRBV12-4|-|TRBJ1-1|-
CASIPRGARTEAFF
TGTGCCAGCATCCCCCGGGGGGCCCGGACTGAAGCTTTCTTT
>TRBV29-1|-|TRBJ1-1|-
CSGVNTEAFF
TGCAGCGGGGTGAACACTGAAGCTTTCTTT
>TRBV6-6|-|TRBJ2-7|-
CASSNTFGLSYEQYF
TGTGCCAGCAGTAATACGTTTGGACTATCCTACGAGCAGTACTTC
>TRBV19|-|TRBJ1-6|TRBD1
CASSGTANNSPLHF
TGTGCCAGTAGTGGGACAGCGAATAATTCACCCCTCCACTTT
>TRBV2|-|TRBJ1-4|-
CARRGGTYEKLFF
TGTGCCAGGCGAGGAGGTACTTATGAAAAACTGTTTTTT
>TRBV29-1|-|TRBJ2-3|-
CSVEDSLYGKVDTQYF
TGCAGCGTTGAAGATAGCCTCTACGGGAAGGTTGATACGCAGTATTTT